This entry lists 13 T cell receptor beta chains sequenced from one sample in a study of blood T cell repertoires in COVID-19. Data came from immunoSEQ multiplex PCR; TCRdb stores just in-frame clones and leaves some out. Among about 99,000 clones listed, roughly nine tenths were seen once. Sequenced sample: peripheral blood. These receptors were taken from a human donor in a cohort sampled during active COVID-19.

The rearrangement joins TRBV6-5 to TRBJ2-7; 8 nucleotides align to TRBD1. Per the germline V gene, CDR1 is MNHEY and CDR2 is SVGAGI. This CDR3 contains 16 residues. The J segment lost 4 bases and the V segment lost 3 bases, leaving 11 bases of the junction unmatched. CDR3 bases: TGTGCCAGCAGTTATCTAGGACAGGGCTTCATTTACGAGCAGTACTTC. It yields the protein CASSYLGQGFIYEQYF.

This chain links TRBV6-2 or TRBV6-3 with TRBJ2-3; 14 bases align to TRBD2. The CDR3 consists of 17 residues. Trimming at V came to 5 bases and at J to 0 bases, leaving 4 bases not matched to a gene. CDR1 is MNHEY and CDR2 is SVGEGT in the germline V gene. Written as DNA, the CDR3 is TGTGCCAGCAGTCTGGGACTAGCGGGGGTGAGCACAGATACGCAGTATTTT. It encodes CASSLGLAGVSTDTQYF.

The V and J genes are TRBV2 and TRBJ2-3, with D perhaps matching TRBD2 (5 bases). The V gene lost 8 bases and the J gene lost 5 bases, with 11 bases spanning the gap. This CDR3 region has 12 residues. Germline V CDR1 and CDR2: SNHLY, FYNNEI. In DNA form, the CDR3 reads TGTGCCAGCCGCGAAACTAGAGATACGCAGTATTTT. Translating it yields CASRETRDTQYF.

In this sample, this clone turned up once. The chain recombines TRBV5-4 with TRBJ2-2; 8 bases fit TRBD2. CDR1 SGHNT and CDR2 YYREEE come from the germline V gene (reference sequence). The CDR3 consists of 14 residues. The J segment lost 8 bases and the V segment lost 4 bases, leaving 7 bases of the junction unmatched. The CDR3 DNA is TGTGCCAGCAGCAGAACGGGGGGGAGAGGGGAGCTGTTTTTT. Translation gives CASSRTGGRGELFF.

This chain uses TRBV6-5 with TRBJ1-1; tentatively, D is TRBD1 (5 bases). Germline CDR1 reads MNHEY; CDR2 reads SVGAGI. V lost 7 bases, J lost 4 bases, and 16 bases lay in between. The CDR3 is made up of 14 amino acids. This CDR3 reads CASNRGGRGTEAFF. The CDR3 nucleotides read TGTGCCAGCAACCGGGGAGGGAGGGGCACTGAAGCTTTCTTT.

The DNA of the CDR3 is TGTGCCACCAGCAGAGATCAGGGCTATGGCTACACCTTC. It encodes CATSRDQGYGYTF. This chain uses TRBV15 with TRBJ1-2; D might be TRBD1 (5 bases). V was cut by 0 bases and J by 4 bases, with 6 bases left in between. Germline V gene data show CDR1 as LNHNV and CDR2 as YYDKDF (reference sequence). This CDR3 spans 13 amino acids.

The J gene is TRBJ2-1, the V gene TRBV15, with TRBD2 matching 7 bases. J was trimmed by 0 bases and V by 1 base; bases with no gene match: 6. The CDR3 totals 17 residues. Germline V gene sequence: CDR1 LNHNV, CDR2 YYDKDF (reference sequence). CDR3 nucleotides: TGTGCCACCAGCAGAGGGTTGGGCGGGAGCTCCTACAATGAGCAGTTCTTC. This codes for CATSRGLGGSSYNEQFF. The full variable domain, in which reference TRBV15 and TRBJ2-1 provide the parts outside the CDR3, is DAMVIQNPRYQVTQFGKPVTLSCSQTLNHNVMYWYQQKSSQAPKLLFHYYDKDFNNEADTPDNFQSRRPNTSFCFLDIRSPGLGDTAMYLCATSRGLGGSSYNEQFFGPGTRLTVL.

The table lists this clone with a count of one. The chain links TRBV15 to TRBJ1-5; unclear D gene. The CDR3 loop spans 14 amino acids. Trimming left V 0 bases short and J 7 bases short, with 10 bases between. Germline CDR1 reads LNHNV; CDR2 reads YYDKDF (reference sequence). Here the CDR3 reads CATSRDNGEQPQHF. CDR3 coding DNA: TGTGCCACCAGCAGAGATAACGGGGAACAGCCCCAGCATTTT.

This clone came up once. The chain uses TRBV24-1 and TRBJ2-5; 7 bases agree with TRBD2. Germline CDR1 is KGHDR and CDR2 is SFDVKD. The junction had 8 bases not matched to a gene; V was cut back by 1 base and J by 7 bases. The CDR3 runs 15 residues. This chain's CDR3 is CATSDFSSGHGTQYF. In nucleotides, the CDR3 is TGTGCCACCAGTGATTTCTCTAGCGGTCATGGGACCCAGTACTTC.

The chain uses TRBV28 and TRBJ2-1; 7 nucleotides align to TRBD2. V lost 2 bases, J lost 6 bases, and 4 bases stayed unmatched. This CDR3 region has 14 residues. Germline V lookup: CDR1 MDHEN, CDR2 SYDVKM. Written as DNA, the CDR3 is TGTGCCAGCAGTTTAGCGGGAGATGGCAATGAGCAGTTCTTC. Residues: CASSLAGDGNEQFF.

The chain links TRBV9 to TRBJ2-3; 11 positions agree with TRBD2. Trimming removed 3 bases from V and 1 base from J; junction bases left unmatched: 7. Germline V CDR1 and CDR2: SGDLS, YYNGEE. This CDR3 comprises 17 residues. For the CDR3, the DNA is TGTGCCAGCAGCGCCGGGACTAGCGGTGGACGCACAGATACGCAGTATTTT. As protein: CASSAGTSGGRTDTQYF.

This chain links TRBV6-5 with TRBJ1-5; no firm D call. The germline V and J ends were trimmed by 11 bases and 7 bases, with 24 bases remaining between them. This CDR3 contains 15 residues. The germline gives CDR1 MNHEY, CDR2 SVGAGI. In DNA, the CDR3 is TGTGCCTCTAGAACCCGCGGGCTTGAAGGACAGCCCCAGCATTTT. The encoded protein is CASRTRGLEGQPQHF.

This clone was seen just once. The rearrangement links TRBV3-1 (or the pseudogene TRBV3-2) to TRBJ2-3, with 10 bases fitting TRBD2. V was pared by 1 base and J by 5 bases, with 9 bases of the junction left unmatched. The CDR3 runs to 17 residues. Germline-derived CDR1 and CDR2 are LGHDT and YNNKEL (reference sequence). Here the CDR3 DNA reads TGTGCCAGCAGCCAAGTACTAGCGGGATTATGGGTAGATACGCAGTATTTT. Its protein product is CASSQVLAGLWVDTQYF.